The 4 T cell receptor beta chains below come from one sample, sequenced in a study of blood T cell repertoires in COVID-19. Assay: immunoSEQ multiplex PCR; the TCRdb copy retains only in-frame clones and omits some. This table holds under 200,000 clones, around 83% found once. Source material: peripheral blood. The receptors were gathered from a woman between 35 and 50 years old with acute or convalescent COVID-19.

The chain is built from TRBV28 and TRBJ2-7; 9 bases line up with TRBD1. CDR3 length: 15 residues. V was clipped by 5 bases and J by 2 bases; unmatched bases: 7. Germline CDR1 MDHEN, CDR2 SYDVKM. The CDR3 protein is CASSTGDRVTYEQYF. As DNA, the CDR3 is TGTGCCAGCAGTACAGGGGACAGGGTCACCTACGAGCAGTACTTC.

CDR3 protein: CAWKTGGDYGGYTF. The CDR3 DNA sequence: TGTGCCTGGAAAACAGGGGGCGATTATGGTGGCTACACCTTC. This chain links TRBV30 with TRBJ1-2, with 9 bases lining up with TRBD1. The germline V gene has CDR1 GTSNPN and CDR2 SVGIG (reference sequence). The J segment lost 7 bases and the V segment lost 4 bases, leaving 10 bases of the junction unmatched. The CDR3 runs to 14 residues.

CDR3 protein: CASSQTGNQPQHF. The CDR3 nucleotides read TGTGCCAGCAGCCAGACAGGGAATCAGCCCCAGCATTTT. The rearrangement links TRBV7-9 to TRBJ1-5; 7 bases map to TRBD1. This CDR3 comprises 13 residues. J lost 4 bases, V lost 5 bases, and 2 bases had no gene match. Germline values: CDR1 SEHNR, CDR2 FQNEAQ (reference sequence). Drawing the rest from reference TRBV7-9 and TRBJ1-5, the complete variable domain is DTGVSQNPRHKITKRGQNVTFRCDPISEHNRLYWYRQTLGQGPEFLTYFQNEAQLEKSRLLSDRFSAERPKGSFSTLEIQRTEQGDSAMYLCASSQTGNQPQHFGDGTRLSIL.

The CDR3 protein is CASKQRGPARTDTQYF. The CDR3 bases are TGTGCCAGCAAACAAAGGGGGCCTGCAAGGACAGATACGCAGTATTTT. The chain combines TRBV27 with TRBJ2-3; 7 bases fit TRBD1. From germline, CDR1 is MNHEY and CDR2 SMNVEV (reference sequence). Trimming took 7 bases from V and 3 from J; bases not matched to a gene: 13. This CDR3 has 16 amino acids.